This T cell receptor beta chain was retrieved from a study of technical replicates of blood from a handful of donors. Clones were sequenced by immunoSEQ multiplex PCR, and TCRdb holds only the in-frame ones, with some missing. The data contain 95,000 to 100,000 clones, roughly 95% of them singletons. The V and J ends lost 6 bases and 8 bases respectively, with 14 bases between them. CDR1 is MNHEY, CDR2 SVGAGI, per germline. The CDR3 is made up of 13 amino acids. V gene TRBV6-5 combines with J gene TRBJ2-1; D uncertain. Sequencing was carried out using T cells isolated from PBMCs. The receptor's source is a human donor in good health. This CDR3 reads CASSRKALYEQFF. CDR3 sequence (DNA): TGTGCCAGCAGCAGGAAGGCCTTGTATGAGCAGTTCTTC.